This TCR beta chain is from a study of shared clonotypes between healthy human individuals. Study results and limitations: Rarefaction showed that sequencing of sorted subsets was incomplete (despite large depth).

Profiled with immunoSEQ multiplex PCR; TCRdb holds only in-frame clones, not every one. The sample has fewer than 3 million clones, 92% seen once. Partitioning of CD4+ cells yielded a CD45RA+ naive subset and a CD45RA-negative memory subset. CDR3 length equals 15 residues. V dropped 6 bases and J dropped 2; count of bases not matched to a gene: 3. CDR1 is LGHNT, CDR2 FRNRAP, per germline. In the case of this clone: The antigen is not known.

This clonotype originated in a young man in good health. Some clones in this sample may be carry-over from other donors' samples. Sequencing was carried out using naive CD4+ T cells from PBMCs. As to subset: CD45RA+ positively selected. The genes are TRBV12-5 and TRBJ1-5, with TRBD1 identical over 11 bases. The CDR3 spells CASGGQGAGNQPQHF. CDR3 in DNA: TGTGCTAGTGGCGGACAGGGGGCAGGCAATCAGCCCCAGCATTTT.